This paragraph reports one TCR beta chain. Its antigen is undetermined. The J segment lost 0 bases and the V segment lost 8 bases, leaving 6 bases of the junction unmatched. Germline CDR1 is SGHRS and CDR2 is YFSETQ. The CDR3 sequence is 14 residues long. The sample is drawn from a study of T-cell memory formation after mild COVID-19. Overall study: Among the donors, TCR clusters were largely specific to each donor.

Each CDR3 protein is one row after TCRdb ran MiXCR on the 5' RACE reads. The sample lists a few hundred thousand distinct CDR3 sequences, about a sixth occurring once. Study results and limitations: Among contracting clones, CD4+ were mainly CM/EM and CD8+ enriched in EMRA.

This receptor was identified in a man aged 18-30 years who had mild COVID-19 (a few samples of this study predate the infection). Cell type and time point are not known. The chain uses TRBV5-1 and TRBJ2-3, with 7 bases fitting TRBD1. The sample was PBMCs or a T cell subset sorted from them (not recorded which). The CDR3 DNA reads TGCGCCAGTAAACCGGGACAGAGCACAGATACGCAGTATTTT. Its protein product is CASKPGQSTDTQYF.